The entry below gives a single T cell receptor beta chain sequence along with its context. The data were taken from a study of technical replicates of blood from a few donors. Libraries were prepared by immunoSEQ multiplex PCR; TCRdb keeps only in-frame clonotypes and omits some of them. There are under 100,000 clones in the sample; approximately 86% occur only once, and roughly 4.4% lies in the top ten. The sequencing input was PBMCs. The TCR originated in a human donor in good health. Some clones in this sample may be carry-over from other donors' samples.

CDR3: CASSPGTENSPLHF. In nucleotides, the CDR3 is TGTGCCAGCAGCCCCGGGACAGAAAATTCACCCCTCCACTTT. V gene TRBV6-5 combines with J gene TRBJ1-6, with 7 bases identical to TRBD1. CDR1 is MNHEY, CDR2 SVGAGI, per germline. Trimming cost V 6 bases and J 7 bases; bases outside gene matches: 6. This CDR3 spans 14 amino acids.